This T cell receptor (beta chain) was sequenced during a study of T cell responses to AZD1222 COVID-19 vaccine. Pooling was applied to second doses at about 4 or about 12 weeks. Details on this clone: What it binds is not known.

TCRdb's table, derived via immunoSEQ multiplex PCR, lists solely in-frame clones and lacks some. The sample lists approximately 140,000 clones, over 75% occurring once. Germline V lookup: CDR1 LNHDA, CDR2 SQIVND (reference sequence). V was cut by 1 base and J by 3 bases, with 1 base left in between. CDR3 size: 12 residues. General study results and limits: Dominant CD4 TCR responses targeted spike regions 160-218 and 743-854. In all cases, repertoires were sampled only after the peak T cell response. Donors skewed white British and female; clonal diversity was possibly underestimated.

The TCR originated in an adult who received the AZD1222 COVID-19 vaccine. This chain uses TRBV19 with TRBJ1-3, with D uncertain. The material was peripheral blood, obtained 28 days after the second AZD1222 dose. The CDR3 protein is CASSIVGNTIYF. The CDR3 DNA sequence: TGTGCCAGTAGTATAGTTGGAAACACCATATATTTT. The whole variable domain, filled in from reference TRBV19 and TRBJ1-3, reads DGGITQSPKYLFRKEGQNVTLSCEQNLNHDAMYWYRQDPGQGLRLIYYSQIVNDFQKGDIAEGYSVSREKKESFPLTVTSAQKNPTAFYLCASSIVGNTIYFGEGSWLTVV.